This TCR beta chain was captured in a study of OX40 agonist ivuxolimab in advanced cancers. About the study: Patients assigned to dose escalation were diagnosed with hepatocellular carcinoma, melanoma, renal cell or head and neck cancer. Males comprised around 80% of the group, whose mean age was approximately 61 years (range about 20 to 90).

The assay was immunoSEQ multiplex PCR, and TCRdb's table has in-frame clones only and misses some. The profile covers roughly 71,000 clones, with 88% appearing a single time and about 1% taken by the ten largest. As regards this clone: Its antigen is undetermined.

Study-wide results and limits: Expansion of clones was among the lowest in partial responders at 0.1-3.0 mg/kg.

The trim removed 4 bases at V and 5 bases at J, leaving 12 bases unmatched. The V gene's germline CDR1 is MGHRA and CDR2 YSYEKL. This CDR3 spans 17 amino acids. The source was CD4+ or CD8+ T cells sorted from blood, collected in a trial of the OX40 agonist ivuxolimab. The TCR was taken from an adult with an advanced solid tumor such as melanoma, head and neck, liver or kidney cancer. The gene calls are TRBV4-1 and TRBJ2-2; 8 nucleotides match TRBD2. In DNA, the CDR3 is TGCGCCAGCAGCCGGGGCGGGAGCGGGAGCGGGACCGGGGAGCTGTTTTTT. Translation: CASSRGGSGSGTGELFF.